The following is a T cell receptor beta chain sequence with its context. Time point in this sample: persistent/refractory GD, antithyroid drugs over 5 years with positive TRAb. Isolated PBMC RNA provided the starting material for the TCR library. The sample originates from a study of regulatory T cells in long-lasting Graves disease. The overall study: By definition, persistent Graves' disease involved antithyroid drugs for over 5 years alongside positive TSH receptor antibodies.

Germline CDR1 is SNHLY and CDR2 is FYNNEI. CDR3 size: 14 residues. Unmatched junction bases numbered 7, after V lost 7 bases and J lost 7 bases. Through Arm-PCR of CDR3 regions and iRepertoire HTBI primers, TCR beta libraries were built. TCRdb re-derived calls from the multiplex PCR reads in MiXCR, one entry per CDR3 protein. The table lists approximately 440,000 distinct CDR3 sequences, about 20% of them singletons. The TCR originated in a female donor with Graves disease. V gene TRBV2 combines with J gene TRBJ2-2; 9 nucleotides align to TRBD2. The starting material was peripheral blood mononuclear cells (PBMCs), obtained when the disease was refractory, from a patient treated with antithyroid drugs. For the CDR3, the DNA is TGTGCCAGCATGGCGGGAGGGTTTATCGGGGAGCTGTTTTTT. As protein: CASMAGGFIGELFF.